The source of this T cell receptor beta chain is a study of cytomegalovirus exposure and HLA in healthy donors (dated by TCRdb to the late 2010s). Describing the broader study: An earlier analysis of 550 to 700 of the donors reported 250 to 300 Gb of sequence data and more than 90 million unique TCR beta sequences from 150 million to 200 million T cells. An early release that covered 500 to 800 HLA-typed donors contained about 300 gigabases of sequencing data and approximately 85 million unique TCR sequences. Of the roughly 400 genotyped donors, around 81% fell in the genetic ancestry cluster associated with self-reported Caucasian donors. The study aimed to test whether cataloging public T cell receptors could reveal signatures of past pathogen exposure. The study profiled the T cell repertoires of around 700 subjects by immunosequencing and related them to cytomegalovirus serostatus. A separate validation cohort of over 95 different subjects was used in addition to the roughly 620-subject first cohort. High-throughput TCR immunosequencing, statistical association of individual TCRs with disease status, and machine learning were combined to predict cytomegalovirus infection status. To study patterns of TCR occurrence, a later analysis re-analyzed previously published TCR beta repertoires from several hundred donors and added high-resolution HLA genotyping. In the later analysis, no new phenotypic data were used to find candidate immune exposures; instead, reliance was placed on TCR beta sequences and their occurrence across donors. To decide whether each TCR beta V gene segment behaved as functional or pseudogenic, an earlier analysis of approximately 620 of the donors relied on high-throughput TCR beta sequencing. Donor age, sex, ethnicity and CMV serostatus were compiled together with the repertoire data. Genome-wide SNP genotypes for about 65% of the 666 donors were used in a later genetic analysis, which treated that subset as a discovery cohort. All discovery cohort repertoires had been generated using a single sequencing platform. Both class I and class II loci were covered by HLA typing, at four-digit resolution. Typing coverage varied by locus: roughly 629-640 donors for A, B, C, DRB1 and DQB1; around 560 for DQA1; 600 to 610 for DPA1; fewer than 480 for DPB1. Roughly five DR-DQ haplotypes were handled as single units for association and clustering, since linkage in the cohort was strong. Across about 380 genotyped donors of the cohort, an average of approximately 240,000 unique TCR beta nucleotide sequences per donor were sequenced, and about a sixth of those sequences were non-productive. The full study reports these points: The presence/absence analyses assumed that sequencing depth was roughly uniform across donors, and that assumption may not be true. A cluster of highly shared sequence variants was judged likely to represent a technical artifact of the sequencing pipeline. Immune exposure information for the cohort was limited to CMV serostatus. A further reported finding was that TCR beta sequences accurately predicted the HLA-A and HLA-B alleles for most subjects in the first cohort. The earlier analysis of 587 of the donors excluded approximately 15 rarely observed V segments, including chromosome 9 orphons, because counts were too low. Compared with equally common non-associated chains, HLA-associated TCR beta chains in a later analysis were more clonally expanded and had lower generation probabilities. According to a later analysis, most CMV-associated TCR beta chains appeared to be HLA-restricted, and the HLA associations seemed to be driven largely by CMV exposure. While some public TCRs were present in many individuals, most TCR sequences turned up only very rarely across donors. According to a later analysis, TCR association rates differed among HLA loci, with DRB1 alleles showing the most associated TCRs and HLA-C alleles showing the fewest. The cohort was sequenced for TCR beta chains only, and without alpha or paired-chain data the features that could be detected were limited. Some IMGT-functional V segments, including TRBV6-2 and TRBV6-3, could not be distinguished by the 87-base-pair reads and were therefore excluded. Strong co-occurrence of HLA alleles, especially DR and DQ, made assigning TCR associations to individual alleles difficult. A total of about 180 TCR beta chains were listed by the study as associated with cytomegalovirus. A later analysis reported that several top co-occurrence clusters appeared linked to parvovirus B19, influenza, CMV and Epstein-Barr virus. Linkage disequilibrium might explain the correlated functional status among segregating V segments, but an unknown experimental factor could not be excluded. The authors suggested that the approach could potentially be generalized to other disease states and immunological phenotypes. HLA typing was unavailable for some donors at each locus, so association tests used only the typed subset. In a later genetic analysis, fewer N-insertions in productive TCRs were reported among donors in an Asian-associated ancestry cluster than the roughly 700-donor mean. In vitro tests confirmed that a few of the cytomegalovirus-associated TCR beta chains recognize cytomegalovirus antigens. A later analysis associated 15,000 to 20,000 TCR beta sequences with specific HLA alleles at a false discovery rate of 0.05. An earlier analysis of some 590 of the donors showed that most TCR beta V segments appeared in productive rearrangements either about 90% or about 30% of the time, which broadly matched IMGT annotations. The classifier was reported to diagnose cytomegalovirus status with high specificity and sensitivity in both the original cohort and the validation cohort. An association between a missense DCLRE1C variant and V-gene and J-gene trimming of TCR beta chains was found in a later genetic analysis and replicated in an independent cohort.

The cohort was made up of about 610 healthy bone marrow donors. At the time of sampling, all cohort members were nominally healthy, though unrecorded immune exposures were likely present. The donor tested CMV seronegative, placing the donor among the 352 seronegative members of the cohort. A peripheral blood sample was collected from each donor, and TCR beta sequencing was performed on peripheral blood mononuclear cells. Genomic DNA extraction from the blood cell samples was performed with the Qiagen DNeasy Blood Extraction Kit. V is clipped by 4 bases and J by 0 bases, and the sequence between their germline boundaries is 16 bases long. Spanning cysteine to phenylalanine, the CDR3 consists of 18 amino acids. This entry keeps only the CDR3 DNA: 54 bases, framed from base 1. Remarks on this clone: Its specific antigen is unknown. Base qualities are missing; no much larger clone stands one base away.

The library was built by means of the immunoSEQ multiplex PCR assay. For the multiplex PCR, a mixture combining 60 forward primers for TCR Vbeta segments and 13 reverse primers for TCR Jbeta segments was used. The CDR3 region of rearranged TCR beta genes was amplified from genomic DNA with a multiplex PCR assay. The amplified TCR beta libraries were sequenced on the Illumina HiSeq System as 87-base-pair reads. In the original analysis: A later analysis tallied tens of millions of unique TCR beta chains across the approximately 670 repertoires, and roughly 11 million of those chains were shared by two or more donors. To remove PCR and sequencing errors, raw reads were error-corrected and collapsed into unique sequences using a nearest-neighbor algorithm that merged closely related sequences. CDR3 sequences were aligned to IMGT reference sequences to assign V, D and J gene segments. For a sequence to be retained, a match of at least six nucleotides was required to both a V gene segment and a J gene segment. Rearrangements were called productive when the CDR3 lacked stop codons and stayed in frame with V and J; all others were non-productive. CDR3 was defined according to IMGT convention as the region running from the second conserved V-encoded cysteine to the conserved J-encoded phenylalanine. In an earlier analysis of around 570 of the donors, sequences lacking an unambiguous match to a single V gene segment were excluded. An earlier analysis of around 600 of the donors classified V segments as functional when productive rearrangements were above 56.7% and as segregating when the standard deviation between donors was above 5%. A statistical classification framework was built for diagnosing cytomegalovirus status from the catalog of TCR beta chain sequences. A later analysis assigned V and J genes by comparing TCR nucleotide sequences with IMGT/GENE-DB human TR gene sequences. In a later analysis, CDR3 sequences and most-parsimonious VDJ recombination scenarios were assigned using the TCRdist pipeline. In a later analysis, each TCR beta chain was defined by its CDR3 amino acid sequence together with its V-gene family, and reads without a unique V-gene family were excluded. To address suspected cross-contamination and a sequencing artifact, a later analysis removed around 600 highly shared, low-generation-probability nucleotide sequences. A later analysis calculated a clonal expansion index for each public chain from normalized within-repertoire ranks of inferred template counts. Generation probabilities in a later analysis came from a VDJ recombination model fitted to out-of-frame rearrangements, and those results were checked against IGoR. A later analysis scored TCR-TCR, TCR-HLA and TCR-CMV co-occurrence with hypergeometric tests, applying a repertoire-size bias correction to TCR pairs. A later analysis estimated false discovery rates by permuting HLA or CMV assignments 20 times. In a later analysis, co-occurring TCRs were grouped using DBSCAN, and TCRdist sequence similarity was added for clustering within HLA-allele-positive subsets. For co-occurrence clustering, repertoires with fewer than 30,000 or more than 120,000 public chains were excluded, along with roughly 5 repertoires with anomalous nucleotide sharing. Here the immuneACCESS table is served through TCRdb, limited to in-frame sequences with V and J called. Missing clones are a known gap in these copies; in checked studies unresolved V genes cover under half, and the rest lacks a known reason. V, J and clone size reflect that table, while D and trimming were determined from the DNA. The sample yields 95,000 to 100,000 clones; 65% to 75% were counted once. The ten largest clones capture roughly 2% of the sample.

The source is a woman aged 40-49 years in good health and CMV-seronegative. Sequencing was performed on PBMCs. Recombination joined TRBV23-1 with TRBJ1-6, and possibly TRBD1, on 6 matching bases. TRBV23-1 is annotated as an ORF whose role is uncertain. The CDR3 has the sequence CASSLQTGPSSYNSPLHF. The DNA sequence follows: TGCGCCAGCAGTCTCCAGACAGGCCCAAGCTCCTATAATTCACCCCTCCACTTT.